The clone carrying this T cell receptor beta chain has only one observation. Its matching antigen is unknown. One end of the junction fails to match germline, which may point to a read error. The data are from a study of T-cell reconstitution after alpha-beta-depleted transplantation in children. The TCRbeta library was prepared with unique molecular identifiers. TCRdb re-called the PCR reads with MiXCR, one entry per CDR3 protein. The sample records roughly 300,000 distinct CDR3 sequences, 9.5% to 13% being singletons. Study results and caveats: At day 60, the high TCRbeta diversity found in some patients originated from recipient T cells and thymic progenitors that had survived. In patients about two months after transplant, alpha-beta T cells reportedly arose from several hundred expanded graft clones. T cells produced anew were the main source of T-cell counts and diversity one year after transplant.

The CDR3 loop spans 14 amino acids. The chain carries TRBV12-3 or TRBV12-4 and TRBJ1-4, with D maybe TRBD1 (6 bases). Specimen: peripheral blood, collected 180 days after TCRalphabeta/CD19-depleted stem cell transplant. The receptor was isolated from a male patient aged 2-15 years who had a stem cell transplant for chronic granulomatous disease, so the T cells may come from the graft donor. This CDR3 is CDSVKQGANEKLFF. CDR3 bases: TGTGACAGCGTGAAACAGGGTGCTAATGAAAAACTGTTTTTT.